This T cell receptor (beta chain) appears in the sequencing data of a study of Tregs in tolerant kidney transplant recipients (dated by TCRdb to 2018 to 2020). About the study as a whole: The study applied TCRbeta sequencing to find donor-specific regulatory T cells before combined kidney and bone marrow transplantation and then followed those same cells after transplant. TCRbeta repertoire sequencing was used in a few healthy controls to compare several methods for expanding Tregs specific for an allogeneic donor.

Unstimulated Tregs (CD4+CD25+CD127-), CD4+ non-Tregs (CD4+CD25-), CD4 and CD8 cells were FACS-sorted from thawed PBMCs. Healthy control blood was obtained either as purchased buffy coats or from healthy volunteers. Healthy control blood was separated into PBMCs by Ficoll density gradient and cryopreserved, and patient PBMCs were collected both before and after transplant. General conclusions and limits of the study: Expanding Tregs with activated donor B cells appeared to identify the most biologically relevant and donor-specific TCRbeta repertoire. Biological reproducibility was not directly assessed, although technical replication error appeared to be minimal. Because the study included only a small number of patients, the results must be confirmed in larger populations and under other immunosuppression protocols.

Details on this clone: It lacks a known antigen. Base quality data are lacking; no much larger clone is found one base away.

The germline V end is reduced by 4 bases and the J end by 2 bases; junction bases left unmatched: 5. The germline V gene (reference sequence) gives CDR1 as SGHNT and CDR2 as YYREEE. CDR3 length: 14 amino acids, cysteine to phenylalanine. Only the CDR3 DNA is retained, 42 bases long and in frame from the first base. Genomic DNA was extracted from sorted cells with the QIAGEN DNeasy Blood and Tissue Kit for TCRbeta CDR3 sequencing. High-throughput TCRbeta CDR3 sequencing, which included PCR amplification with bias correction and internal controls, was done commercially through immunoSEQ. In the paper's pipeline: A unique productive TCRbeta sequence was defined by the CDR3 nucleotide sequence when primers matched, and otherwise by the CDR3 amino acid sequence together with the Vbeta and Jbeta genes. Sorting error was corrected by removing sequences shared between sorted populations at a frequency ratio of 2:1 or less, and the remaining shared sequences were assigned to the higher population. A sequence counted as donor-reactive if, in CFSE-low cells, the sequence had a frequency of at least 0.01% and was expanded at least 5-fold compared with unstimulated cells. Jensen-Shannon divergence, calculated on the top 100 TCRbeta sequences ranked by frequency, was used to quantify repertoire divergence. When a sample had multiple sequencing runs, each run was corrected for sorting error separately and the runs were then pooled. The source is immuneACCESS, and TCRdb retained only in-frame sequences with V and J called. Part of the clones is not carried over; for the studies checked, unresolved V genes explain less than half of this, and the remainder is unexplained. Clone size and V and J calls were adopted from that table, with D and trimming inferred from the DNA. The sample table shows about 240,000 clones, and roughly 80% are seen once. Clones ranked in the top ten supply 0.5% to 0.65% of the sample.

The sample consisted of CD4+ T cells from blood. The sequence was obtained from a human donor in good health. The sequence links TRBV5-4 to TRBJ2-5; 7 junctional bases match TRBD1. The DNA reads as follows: TGTGCCAGCAGCACCCCGACAGGGCAAGAGACCCAGTACTTC. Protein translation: CASSTPTGQETQYF.